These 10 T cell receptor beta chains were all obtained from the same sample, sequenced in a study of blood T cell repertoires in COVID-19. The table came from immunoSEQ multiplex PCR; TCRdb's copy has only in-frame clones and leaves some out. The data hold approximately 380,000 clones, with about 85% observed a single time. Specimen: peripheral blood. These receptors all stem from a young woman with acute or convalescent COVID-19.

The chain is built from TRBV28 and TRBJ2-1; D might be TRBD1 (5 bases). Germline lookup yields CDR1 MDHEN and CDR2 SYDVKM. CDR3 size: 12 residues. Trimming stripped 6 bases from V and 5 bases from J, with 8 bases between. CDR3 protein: CASSLTDNEQFF. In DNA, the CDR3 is TGTGCCAGCAGCCTGACAGACAATGAGCAGTTCTTC.

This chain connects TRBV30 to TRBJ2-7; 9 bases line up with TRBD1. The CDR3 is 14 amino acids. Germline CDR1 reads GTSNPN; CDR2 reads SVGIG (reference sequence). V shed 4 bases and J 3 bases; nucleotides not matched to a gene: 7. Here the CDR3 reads CAWTSGTGYYEQYF. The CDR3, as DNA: TGTGCCTGGACTTCCGGGACAGGGTACTACGAGCAGTACTTC.

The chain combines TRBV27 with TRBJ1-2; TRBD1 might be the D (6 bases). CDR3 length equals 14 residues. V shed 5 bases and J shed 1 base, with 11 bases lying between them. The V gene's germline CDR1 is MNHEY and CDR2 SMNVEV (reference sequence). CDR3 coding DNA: TGTGCCAGCAGTGGGCGGACAGATAACTATGGCTACACCTTC. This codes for CASSGRTDNYGYTF.

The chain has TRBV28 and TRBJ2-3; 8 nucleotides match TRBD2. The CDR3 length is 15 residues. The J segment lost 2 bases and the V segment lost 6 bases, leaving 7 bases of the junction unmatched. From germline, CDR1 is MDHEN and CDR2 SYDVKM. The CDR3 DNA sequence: TGTGCCAGCAGGATGGGACTAGGATCCACAGATACGCAGTATTTT. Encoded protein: CASRMGLGSTDTQYF.

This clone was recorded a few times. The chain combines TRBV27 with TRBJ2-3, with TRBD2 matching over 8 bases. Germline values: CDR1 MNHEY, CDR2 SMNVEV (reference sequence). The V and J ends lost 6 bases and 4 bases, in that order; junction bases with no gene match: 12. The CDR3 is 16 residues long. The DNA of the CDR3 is TGTGCCAGCAGGCAGGGAGAGCGGGGGTATCCAGATACGCAGTATTTT. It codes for CASRQGERGYPDTQYF.

The CDR3 sequence: CASSQYSTYEQYF. As DNA, the CDR3 is TGTGCCAGCAGTCAATACAGCACCTACGAGCAGTACTTC. This rearrangement joins TRBV28 to TRBJ2-7; D remains ambiguous. CDR3 size: 13 residues. Between the trimmed V and J ends, which lost 5 bases and 2 bases, there was a span of 10 bases. The germline CDR1 and CDR2 sequences are MDHEN and SYDVKM.

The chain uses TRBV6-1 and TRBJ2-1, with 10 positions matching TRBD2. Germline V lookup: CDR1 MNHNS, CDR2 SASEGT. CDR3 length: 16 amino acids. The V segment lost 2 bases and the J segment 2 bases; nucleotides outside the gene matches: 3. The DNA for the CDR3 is TGTGCCAGCAGTGAACCCGGACTAGCGGCCTACAATGAGCAGTTCTTC. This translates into CASSEPGLAAYNEQFF.

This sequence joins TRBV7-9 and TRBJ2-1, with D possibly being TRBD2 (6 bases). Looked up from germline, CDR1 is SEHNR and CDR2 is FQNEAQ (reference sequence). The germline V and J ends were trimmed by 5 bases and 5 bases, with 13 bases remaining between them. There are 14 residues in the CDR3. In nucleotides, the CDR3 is TGTGCCAGCAGCCGGGCTAGCGAGAACAATGAGCAGTTCTTC. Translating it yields CASSRASENNEQFF.

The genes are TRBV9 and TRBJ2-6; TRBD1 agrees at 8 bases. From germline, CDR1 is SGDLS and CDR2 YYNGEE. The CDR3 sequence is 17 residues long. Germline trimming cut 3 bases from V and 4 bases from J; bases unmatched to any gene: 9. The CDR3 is CASSAGQGSWGANVLTF. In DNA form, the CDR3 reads TGTGCCAGCAGCGCCGGACAGGGCTCATGGGGGGCCAACGTCCTGACTTTC.

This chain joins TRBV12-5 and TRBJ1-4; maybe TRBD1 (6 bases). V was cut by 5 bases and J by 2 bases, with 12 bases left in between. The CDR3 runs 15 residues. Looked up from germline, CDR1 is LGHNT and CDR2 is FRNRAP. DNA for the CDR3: TGTGCTAGTGGTCTCACAGGGTTGACTAATGAAAAACTGTTTTTT. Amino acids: CASGLTGLTNEKLFF.